This TCR beta chain was obtained from a study of graft-versus-host responses after intestinal transplantation. Study-level background: Transplant types were multivisceral, liver-intestinal, or isolated intestinal.

Study results and caveats: Some patients had graft-donor T cell macrochimerism, and their allografts showed high graft-versus-host to host-versus-graft clonal ratios. In recipient marrow, GvH clones were found, and some appeared first in ileum or blood. Maximum circulating GvH clone levels tracked with early post-transplant HvG decreases.

Comments on this clone: Its target is unknown.

Profiled with immunoSEQ multiplex PCR; TCRdb holds only in-frame clones, not every one. The sample holds 65,000 to 100,000 clones, approximately 90% seen once. The receptor was derived from a human donor who was the organ donor for an intestinal transplant. Sequenced material: unstimulated CD8+ T cells sorted from spleen or lymph node cells, taken before transplant.

The CDR3 here is CASSQEFQGNQPQHF. For the CDR3, the DNA is TGCGCCAGCAGCCAAGAATTTCAGGGAAATCAGCCCCAGCATTTT. This rearrangement joins TRBV4-1 to TRBJ1-5, with a possible D match to TRBD1 (5 bases). Deletions cut 0 bases from V and 4 bases from J, with 10 bases between. Per germline, CDR1 MGHRA and CDR2 YSYEKL. The CDR3 has 15 amino acids.